This TCR beta chain was documented in a study of T cells in Graves' hyperthyroidism and ophthalmopathy. Study-wide results and limits: A 13 V-J model separated ophthalmopathy from stable hyperthyroidism.

Those patients with uncontrolled infection, other autoimmune disease, pregnancy or lactation were excluded. Notes on this clonotype: The antigen remains unidentified.

TCR beta CDR3 regions were amplified from RNA. HTBI primers were used for first-round RT-PCR of the TCR CDR3. TCRdb redid the calling of the multiplex PCR reads with MiXCR, one entry per CDR3 protein. The table has around 600,000 distinct CDR3 sequences, roughly 15% seen once. CDR3 length equals 13 residues. Germline lookup yields CDR1 GTSNPN and CDR2 SVGIG (reference sequence). With 5 bases removed from V and 3 bases from J, the gap between germline ends came to 14 bases. The receptor was isolated from a woman aged 45-65 years with Graves' ophthalmopathy. This chain connects TRBV30 to TRBJ2-7, with D possibly matching TRBD1 (6 bases). The sequenced material came from blood. CDR3 sequence (DNA): TGTGCCTGGGGTGCCGGACAGATCTACGAGCAGTACTTC. It specifies CAWGAGQIYEQYF.